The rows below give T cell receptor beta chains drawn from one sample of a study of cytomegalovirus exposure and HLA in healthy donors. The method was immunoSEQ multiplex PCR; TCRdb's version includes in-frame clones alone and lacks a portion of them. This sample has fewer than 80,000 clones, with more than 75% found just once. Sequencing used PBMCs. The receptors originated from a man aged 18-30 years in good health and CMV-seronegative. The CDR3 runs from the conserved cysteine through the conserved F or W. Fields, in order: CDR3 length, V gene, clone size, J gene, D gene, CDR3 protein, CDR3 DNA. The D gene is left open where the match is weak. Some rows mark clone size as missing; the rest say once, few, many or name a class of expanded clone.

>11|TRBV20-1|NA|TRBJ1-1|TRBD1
CSARQGAKAFF
TGCAGTGCTAGACAGGGGGCTAAAGCTTTCTTT
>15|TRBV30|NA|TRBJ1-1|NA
CAWSVTFGGNTEAFF
TGTGCCTGGAGTGTAACCTTCGGGGGGAACACTGAAGCTTTCTTT
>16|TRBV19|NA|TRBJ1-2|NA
CASSIGRRVTNYGYTF
TGTGCCAGTAGTATAGGACGGCGGGTTACTAACTATGGCTACACCTTC
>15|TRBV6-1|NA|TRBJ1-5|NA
CASSEWGGGGQPQHF
TGTGCCAGCAGTGAATGGGGGGGAGGAGGTCAGCCCCAGCATTTT
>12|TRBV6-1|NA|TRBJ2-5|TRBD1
CATQGGAKTQYF
TGTGCCACGCAAGGGGGCGCAAAGACCCAGTACTTC
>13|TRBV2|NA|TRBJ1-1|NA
CASEQGSYTEAFF
TGTGCCAGTGAACAGGGAAGTTACACTGAAGCTTTCTTT
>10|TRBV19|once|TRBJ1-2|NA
CASSRGGYTF
TGTGCCAGTAGCCGGGGTGGCTACACCTTC
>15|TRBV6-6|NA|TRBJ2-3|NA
CANLKLGVLTDTQYF
TGTGCCAACCTAAAGCTCGGGGTCCTCACAGATACGCAGTATTTT
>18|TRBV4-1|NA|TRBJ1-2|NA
CASSQLLLRRQVNYGYTF
TGCGCCAGCAGCCAACTTTTACTCCGAAGACAGGTGAACTATGGCTACACCTTC
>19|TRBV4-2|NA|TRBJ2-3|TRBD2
CASSLGTSGGILVTDTQYF
TGTGCCAGCAGCCTTGGGACTAGCGGGGGGATTCTAGTCACAGATACGCAGTATTTT
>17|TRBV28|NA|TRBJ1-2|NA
CASSHLTARRSNYGYTF
TGTGCCAGCAGCCACTTGACAGCCAGGCGATCCAACTATGGCTACACCTTC
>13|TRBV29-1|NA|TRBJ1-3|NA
CSVGLTSGNTIYF
TGCAGCGTTGGCCTAACCTCTGGAAACACCATATATTTT
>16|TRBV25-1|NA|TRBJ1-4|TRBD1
CASSESGTGTNEKLFF
TGTGCCAGCAGTGAATCCGGGACAGGGACTAATGAAAAACTGTTTTTT
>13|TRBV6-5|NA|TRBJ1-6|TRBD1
CASSRQGGSPLHF
TGTGCCAGCAGTCGACAGGGAGGTTCACCCCTCCACTTT
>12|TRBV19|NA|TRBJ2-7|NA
CASSIGGSEQYF
TGTGCCAGTAGTATAGGAGGGTCCGAGCAGTACTTC
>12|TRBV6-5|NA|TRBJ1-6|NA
CASRTGVSPLHF
TGTGCCAGCAGAACCGGGGTTTCACCCCTCCACTTT
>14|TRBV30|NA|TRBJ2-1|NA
CAWSKLGPYNEQFF
TGTGCCTGGAGTAAATTGGGCCCCTACAATGAGCAGTTCTTC
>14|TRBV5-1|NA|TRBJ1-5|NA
CASSLGGQNQPQHF
TGCGCCAGCAGCTTGGGGGGACAAAATCAGCCCCAGCATTTT
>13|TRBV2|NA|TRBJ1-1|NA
CASIEDRNTEAFF
TGTGCCAGCATTGAGGACAGAAACACTGAAGCTTTCTTT
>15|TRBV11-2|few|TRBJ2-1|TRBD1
CASSSSGTAYNEQFF
TGTGCCAGCAGCTCATCCGGGACAGCCTACAATGAGCAGTTCTTC
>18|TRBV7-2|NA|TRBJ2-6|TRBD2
CASSTVAGGGHGANVLTF
TGTGCCAGCAGCACCGTAGCGGGGGGGGGTCACGGGGCCAACGTCCTGACTTTC
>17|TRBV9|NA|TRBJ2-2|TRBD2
CASSVELAGGPAGELFF
TGTGCCAGCAGCGTAGAACTAGCGGGGGGGCCAGCCGGGGAGCTGTTTTTT
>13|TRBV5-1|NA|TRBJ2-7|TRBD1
CASSSGTGAWQYF
TGCGCCAGCAGCTCCGGGACAGGGGCATGGCAGTACTTC
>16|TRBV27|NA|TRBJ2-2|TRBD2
CASSFREGGLTGELFF
TGTGCCAGCAGTTTTCGGGAGGGGGGCTTAACCGGGGAGCTGTTTTTT
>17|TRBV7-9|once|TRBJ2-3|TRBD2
CASSLSLAGGPADTQYF
TGTGCCAGCAGCTTAAGTCTAGCGGGGGGGCCGGCAGATACGCAGTATTTT
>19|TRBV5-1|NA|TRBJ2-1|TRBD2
CASSPGLAGGISSYNEQFF
TGCGCCAGCAGCCCGGGACTAGCGGGGGGGATTAGCTCCTACAATGAGCAGTTCTTC
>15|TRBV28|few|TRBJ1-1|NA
CASTDPREVNTEAFF
TGTGCCAGCACTGACCCCCGGGAGGTGAACACTGAAGCTTTCTTT
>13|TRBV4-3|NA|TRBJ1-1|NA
CASSQERYTEAFF
TGCGCCAGCAGCCAAGAGCGGTACACTGAAGCTTTCTTT
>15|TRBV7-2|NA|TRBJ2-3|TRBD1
CASSLGGQSTDTQYF
TGTGCCAGCAGCTTAGGGGGACAGAGCACAGATACGCAGTATTTT
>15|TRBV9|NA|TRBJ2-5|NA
CASSVFDTARQTQYF
TGTGCCAGCAGCGTCTTCGACACGGCCAGACAGACCCAGTACTTC
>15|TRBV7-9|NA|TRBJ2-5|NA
CASSLERGFVETQYF
TGTGCCAGCAGCTTAGAAAGGGGATTCGTAGAGACCCAGTACTTC
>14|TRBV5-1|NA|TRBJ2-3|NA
CASSLEVVTDTQYF
TGCGCCAGCAGCCTCGAGGTGGTCACAGATACGCAGTATTTT
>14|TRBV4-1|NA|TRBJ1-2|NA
CASSQALDTYGYTF
TGCGCCAGCAGCCAAGCTCTGGACACCTATGGCTACACCTTC
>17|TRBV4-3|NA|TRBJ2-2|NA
CASSQEAGTANTGELFF
TGCGCCAGCAGCCAAGAGGCGGGGACCGCGAACACCGGGGAGCTGTTTTTT
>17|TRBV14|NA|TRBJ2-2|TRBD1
CASSRISTGGNAGELFF
TGTGCCAGCAGCCGAATATCGACAGGGGGCAACGCCGGGGAGCTGTTTTTT
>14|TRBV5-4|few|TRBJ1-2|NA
CASSFGLDADGYTF
TGTGCCAGCAGCTTCGGTCTAGATGCGGATGGCTACACCTTC
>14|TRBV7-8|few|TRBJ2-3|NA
CASSFGGYTDTQYF
TGTGCCAGCAGCTTCGGGGGATACACAGATACGCAGTATTTT
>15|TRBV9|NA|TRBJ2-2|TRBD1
CASSVGQGYSGELFF
TGTGCCAGCAGCGTAGGACAGGGGTACAGCGGGGAGCTGTTTTTT
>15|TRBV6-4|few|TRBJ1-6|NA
CASSVDSLYSSPLHF
TGTGCCAGCAGTGTGGACTCTCTCTATTCTTCACCCCTCCACTTT
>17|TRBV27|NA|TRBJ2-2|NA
CASSFSDSRSNTGELFF
TGTGCCAGCAGTTTCTCGGACAGCCGATCGAACACCGGGGAGCTGTTTTTT
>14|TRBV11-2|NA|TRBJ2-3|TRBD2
CASSLAGGRDTQYF
TGTGCCAGCAGCCTAGCGGGGGGCCGGGATACGCAGTATTTT
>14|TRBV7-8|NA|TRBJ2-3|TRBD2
CASSPLAGADTQYF
TGTGCCAGCAGCCCCCTAGCGGGGGCAGATACGCAGTATTTT
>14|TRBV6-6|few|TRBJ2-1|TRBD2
CASRWTSGEHEQFF
TGTGCCAGCAGATGGACTAGCGGGGAGCATGAGCAGTTCTTC
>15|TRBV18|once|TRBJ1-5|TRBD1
CASSPRTGASQPQHF
TGTGCCAGCTCACCACGGACAGGGGCTAGTCAGCCCCAGCATTTT
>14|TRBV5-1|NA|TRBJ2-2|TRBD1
CASSGTGDTGELFF
TGCGCCAGCAGCGGGACAGGGGACACCGGGGAGCTGTTTTTT
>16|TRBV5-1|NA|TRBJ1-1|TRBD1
CASSQQTGGLNTEAFF
TGCGCCAGCAGCCAACAGACAGGGGGCTTGAACACTGAAGCTTTCTTT
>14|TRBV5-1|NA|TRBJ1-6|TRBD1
CASSWGQNNSPLHF
TGCGCCAGCAGCTGGGGACAGAATAATTCACCCCTCCACTTT
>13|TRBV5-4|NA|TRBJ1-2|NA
CASGRKDVLGYTF
TGTGCCAGCGGGAGGAAGGACGTTTTGGGCTACACCTTC
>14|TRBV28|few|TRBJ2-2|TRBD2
CASRRGANTGELFF
TGTGCCAGCAGACGGGGGGCGAACACCGGGGAGCTGTTTTTT
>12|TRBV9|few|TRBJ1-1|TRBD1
CASSRRQGEAFF
TGTGCCAGCAGCCGAAGACAGGGAGAAGCTTTCTTT
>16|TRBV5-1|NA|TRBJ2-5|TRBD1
CASSLVGQGAQETQYF
TGCGCCAGCAGCTTGGTCGGACAGGGGGCCCAAGAGACCCAGTACTTC
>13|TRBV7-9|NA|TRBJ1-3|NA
CASSPQGGNTIYF
TGTGCCAGCAGCCCACAGGGAGGAAACACCATATATTTT
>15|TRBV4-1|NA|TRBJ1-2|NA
CASSTRQDRNYGYTF
TGCGCCAGCAGTACCAGACAGGATCGAAACTATGGCTACACCTTC